This passage covers 4 T cell receptor beta chains from one sample sequenced in a study of blood T cell repertoires in COVID-19. Clones were sequenced by immunoSEQ multiplex PCR, and TCRdb holds only the in-frame ones, with some missing. The sample carries nearly 85,000 clones, about four fifths recorded once. Specimen: peripheral blood. The source of these receptors is a woman aged 55-70 years with acute or convalescent COVID-19.

V is TRBV12-3 or TRBV12-4 and J is TRBJ2-2; D gene ambiguous. This CDR3 has 13 amino acids. Trimming shortened V by 5 bases and J by 3 bases, and 7 bases separated the two germline ends. DNA of the CDR3: TGTGCCAGCAGTCACCAGTACACCGGGGAGCTGTTTTTT. As protein: CASSHQYTGELFF.

Here the CDR3 DNA reads TGTGCCAGCAGTTTCGCACCCGGGGGACGGAACTATGGCTACACCTTC. Translated, it gives CASSFAPGGRNYGYTF. The chain has TRBV7-2 and TRBJ1-2, with D possibly matching TRBD1 (5 bases). This CDR3 contains 16 residues. Trimming removed 6 bases from V and 2 bases from J, with 19 bases in between. Germline V gene lookup returns CDR1 SGHTA and CDR2 FQGNSA.

V is TRBV2 and J is TRBJ1-2; 8 positions agree with TRBD1. CDR3 length equals 13 residues. The germline CDR1 and CDR2 sequences are SNHLY and FYNNEI. Unmatched junction bases numbered 6, after V lost 6 bases and J lost 6 bases. CDR3 coding DNA: TGTGCCAGCAGCGGACAGGGTCTGGATGGCTACACCTTC. The encoded protein is CASSGQGLDGYTF.

Only one count was recorded for this clone. The V call is TRBV6-4, the J call TRBJ2-2, with 8 positions matching TRBD2. CDR1 MRHNA and CDR2 SNTAGT come from the germline V gene. The J segment lost 0 bases and the V segment lost 5 bases, leaving 5 bases of the junction unmatched. CDR3 length: 16 amino acids. CDR3 coding DNA: TGTGCCAGCAGTCGATTAGCGGGAACGAACACCGGGGAGCTGTTTTTT. This sequence encodes CASSRLAGTNTGELFF.